The 26 T cell receptor beta chains in this list originate from one sample, sequenced in a study of T-cell memory formation after mild COVID-19. TCRdb redid the calling of the 5' RACE reads with MiXCR, one entry per CDR3 protein. Of a few hundred thousand distinct CDR3 sequences listed, about a fifth are singletons. Sequencing was performed on PBMCs or a T cell subset sorted from them (not recorded which). These receptors all come from an adult woman who had mild COVID-19 (a few samples of this study predate the infection). Cell type and time point are not known.

This rearrangement joins TRBV7-3 to TRBJ2-5; tentative D call: TRBD1 (6 bases). The CDR3 contains 15 residues. CDR1 SGHTA and CDR2 FQGTGA come from the germline V gene. Trimming took off 7 bases at V and 3 bases at J, with 18 bases between the two ends. The CDR3 sequence is CASTHTGNKEETQYF. In nucleotides, the CDR3 is TGTGCCAGCACTCATACAGGGAATAAGGAAGAGACCCAGTACTTC.

The chain is built from TRBV7-9 and TRBJ2-1, with 13 bases aligning to TRBD2. J lost 12 bases, V lost 5 bases, and 10 bases had no gene match. CDR1 and CDR2 (germline): SEHNR, FQNEAQ (reference sequence). The CDR3 spans 15 residues. The chain's CDR3 is CASSPTGTSGNRQFF. The CDR3 bases are TGTGCCAGCAGCCCAACCGGGACTAGCGGGAATCGGCAGTTCTTC.

In its sample, this clonotype was seen a few times. V is TRBV2 and J is TRBJ2-7; 10 bases are shared with TRBD2. CDR1 and CDR2 (germline): SNHLY, FYNNEI. Germline trimming cut 8 bases from V and 4 bases from J; bases unmatched to any gene: 11. The CDR3 contains 15 residues. The CDR3 DNA reads TGTGCCAGCGATTCAGCGGGGGGGGTGACTTACGAGCAGTACTTC. Its translation: CASDSAGGVTYEQYF.

This sequence joins TRBV4-1 and TRBJ2-4; no clear D. Germline V gives CDR1 MGHRA, CDR2 YSYEKL. This CDR3 is built from 15 residues. The ends were cut back, 1 base at V and 0 bases at J, with 7 bases in the middle. CDR3 in DNA: TGCGCCAGCAGCCAAGGCCCATTAGCCAAAAACATTCAGTACTTC. It codes for CASSQGPLAKNIQYF.

A few counts support this clonotype. The chain recombines TRBV11-2 with TRBJ2-3; D gene uncertain. CDR1 and CDR2 from the germline V gene are SGHAT and FQNNGV. The CDR3 is 15 residues long. Trimming took 2 bases from V and 3 from J, leaving 12 bases between them. Written as DNA, the CDR3 is TGTGCCAGCAGCTTACGGGCAGATGGTACAGATACGCAGTATTTT. Its protein product is CASSLRADGTDTQYF.

This clonotype was picked up a small number of times. The chain uses TRBV5-5 and TRBJ1-1; TRBD1 matches 7 bases. In germline, CDR1 is SGHKS, CDR2 YYEKEE (reference sequence). J was trimmed by 1 base and V by 0 bases; bases with no gene match: 3. The CDR3 is 15 residues long. CDR3: CASSLVAGGNTEAFF. DNA of the CDR3: TGTGCCAGCAGCTTGGTGGCAGGGGGGAACACTGAAGCTTTCTTT.

The chain couples TRBV7-9 to TRBJ2-3; either TRBD1 or TRBD2 may fit D (5 bases each). V was cut by 11 bases and J by 2 bases, with 17 bases left in between. The germline V gene encodes CDR1 SEHNR and CDR2 FQNEAQ (reference sequence). The CDR3 is 14 residues long. CDR3 in DNA: TGTGCCGGCCAAACTAGGGGTATCACAGATACGCAGTATTTT. This sequence encodes CAGQTRGITDTQYF. Full variable domain (missing parts from reference TRBV7-9 and TRBJ2-3): DTGVSQNPRHKITKRGQNVTFRCDPISEHNRLYWYRQTLGQGPEFLTYFQNEAQLEKSRLLSDRFSAERPKGSFSTLEIQRTEQGDSAMYLCAGQTRGITDTQYFGPGTRLTVL.

The chain carries TRBV12-3 or TRBV12-4 and TRBJ1-6; TRBD1 aligns across 10 bases. J gave up 9 bases and V 3 bases, and 5 bases lay outside the gene matches. CDR3 size: 15 residues. CDR3 nucleotide sequence: TGTGCCAGCAGTTTGGGGGACAGGGGTAGTTCACCCCTCCACTTT. It codes for CASSLGDRGSSPLHF.

V is TRBV3-1 and J is TRBJ2-3; D gene unclear. The CDR3 consists of 14 residues. CDR1 LGHDT and CDR2 YNNKEL come from the germline V gene (reference sequence). The germline V and J ends were trimmed by 2 bases and 1 base, with 7 bases remaining between them. Here the CDR3 DNA reads TGTGCCAGCAGCCAACTAGAGGGCACAGATACGCAGTATTTT. Protein product: CASSQLEGTDTQYF.

The sample holds one count of this clonotype. The J gene is TRBJ2-1, the V gene TRBV4-1; possibly TRBD1 or TRBD2 for D (6 bases each). Trimming cost V 0 bases and J 4 bases, with 22 bases left between them. The CDR3 has 19 residues. In germline, CDR1 is MGHRA, CDR2 YSYEKL. The CDR3 DNA sequence: TGCGCCAGCAGCCAAGATTCAGTAAGGGGGGTCTACTCATACAATGAGCAGTTCTTC. It encodes CASSQDSVRGVYSYNEQFF.

The chain has TRBV2 and TRBJ1-3; the match to TRBD1 covers 8 bases. Trimming at V came to 5 bases and at J to 5 bases, leaving 11 bases not matched to a gene. This CDR3 has 16 residues. CDR1 is SNHLY, CDR2 FYNNEI, per germline. The CDR3 nucleotides read TGTGCCAGCAGTTCACTATCGACAGGGGATCGAAACACCATATATTTT. It yields the protein CASSSLSTGDRNTIYF.

This clonotype came up many times. Written as DNA, the CDR3 is TGCGCCAGCAGTCAAAAAAATGGACCTTACGAGCAGTACTTC. It yields the protein CASSQKNGPYEQYF. The chain couples TRBV5-1 to TRBJ2-7; D gene unclear. CDR1 and CDR2 (germline): SGHRS, YFSETQ. V lost 5 bases, J lost 4 bases, and 16 bases lay in between. This CDR3 is built from 14 residues.

In its sample, this clonotype was seen many times. The rearrangement joins TRBV3-1 to TRBJ2-1; 16 bases are shared with TRBD2. This CDR3 is built from 17 residues. Germline CDR1 is LGHDT and CDR2 is YNNKEL (reference sequence). V shed 4 bases, J shed 1 base, and the junction held 1 base outside the gene matches. CDR3 bases: TGTGCCAGCAGCCCGGGACTAGCGGGAGGGTCCTACAATGAGCAGTTCTTC. Amino acid sequence: CASSPGLAGGSYNEQFF.

This clonotype was seen only a few times. This sequence joins TRBV12-3 or TRBV12-4 and TRBJ2-1; no clear D. Trimming removed 6 bases from V and 0 bases from J, with 15 bases in between. The CDR3 covers 16 residues. The chain's CDR3 is CASSPVDGSSYNEQFF. DNA for the CDR3: TGTGCCAGCAGCCCCGTCGATGGCAGCTCCTACAATGAGCAGTTCTTC.

This clonotype was seen repeatedly, ten times or more. Sequence at one end of the junction differs from germline and may be a read error. The rearrangement uses TRBV5-1 and TRBJ2-2, with 8 bases matching TRBD1. CDR1 is SGHRS, CDR2 YFSETQ, per germline. The CDR3 loop spans 16 amino acids. Written as DNA, the CDR3 is TGTGCCAGCAGACCTCCCGGACAGGGGAACACCGGGGAGCTGTTTTTT. It codes for CASRPPGQGNTGELFF. Full variable domain (missing parts from reference TRBV5-1 and TRBJ2-2): KAGVTQTPRYLIKTRGQQVTLSCSPISGHRSVSWYQQTPGQGLQFLFEYFSETQRNKGNFPGRFSGRQFSNSRSEMNVSTLELGDSALYLCASRPPGQGNTGELFFGEGSRLTVL.

The chain joins TRBV12-3 or TRBV12-4 to TRBJ1-1, with 7 bases fitting TRBD1. Trimming at V came to 4 bases and at J to 0 bases, leaving 5 bases not matched to a gene. CDR3 size: 15 residues. CDR3 amino acids: CASSWEGQMNTEAFF. Written as DNA, the CDR3 is TGTGCCAGCAGTTGGGAGGGACAGATGAACACTGAAGCTTTCTTT.

The V call is TRBV6-2 or TRBV6-3, the J call TRBJ2-3; 9 bases fit TRBD1. This CDR3 spans 15 amino acids. Germline CDR1 reads MNHEY; CDR2 reads SVGEGT. J was trimmed by 5 bases and V by 4 bases; bases with no gene match: 7. The CDR3 sequence: CASSSDRGKKDTQYF. The CDR3 DNA follows: TGTGCCAGCAGTTCGGACAGGGGAAAAAAAGATACGCAGTATTTT.

The V and J genes are TRBV9 and TRBJ2-3, with 11 bases lining up with TRBD2. J gave up 0 bases and V 4 bases, and 4 bases lay outside the gene matches. This CDR3 contains 16 residues. CDR1 is SGDLS and CDR2 is YYNGEE in the germline V gene. The CDR3 here is CASSILAGVSTDTQYF. In DNA, the CDR3 is TGTGCCAGCAGCATACTAGCGGGGGTTAGCACAGATACGCAGTATTTT. The full variable domain, its missing parts supplied by reference TRBV9 and TRBJ2-3, is DSGVTQTPKHLITATGQRVTLRCSPRSGDLSVYWYQQSLDQGLQFLIQYYNGEERAKGNILERFSAQQFPDLHSELNLSSLELGDSALYFCASSILAGVSTDTQYFGPGTRLTVL.

This clonotype turned up a few times. The CDR3, as DNA: TGCAGCGTTGAAGACCGAGAGACAGAGACCCAGTACTTC. Its protein product is CSVEDRETETQYF. The gene calls are TRBV29-1 and TRBJ2-5; unclear D gene. CDR1 SQVTM and CDR2 ANQGSEA come from the germline V gene. The V end was cut by 0 bases, the J end by 4 bases, with 9 bases between. The CDR3 is made up of 13 amino acids.

The chain employs TRBV15 and TRBJ2-5, with unresolved D. This CDR3 is 13 amino acids long. Germline CDR1 is LNHNV and CDR2 is YYDKDF (reference sequence). Trimming left V 5 bases short and J 0 bases short, with 7 bases between. The CDR3 DNA is TGTGCCACCAGCGTGGGCCACCAAGAGACCCAGTACTTC. It codes for CATSVGHQETQYF.

This clonotype was seen more than once but under ten times. The V and J genes are TRBV6-4 and TRBJ2-2; D not resolved. V lost 2 bases and J 7 bases, leaving 8 bases between the germline ends. Germline V CDR1 and CDR2: MRHNA, SNTAGT. The length of the CDR3 is 13 residues. This chain's CDR3 is CASSDSFVGELFF. As DNA, the CDR3 is TGTGCCAGCAGTGACAGTTTCGTCGGGGAGCTGTTTTTT.

The table lists this clonotype with a few counts. The chain employs TRBV15 and TRBJ2-7, with TRBD1 matching over 7 bases. V shed 2 bases and J 3 bases; nucleotides not matched to a gene: 4. CDR3 size: 14 residues. CDR1 is LNHNV, CDR2 YYDKDF, per germline (reference sequence). In nucleotides, the CDR3 is TGTGCCACCAGCAGAACGGGACAGAGCTACGAGCAGTACTTC. It codes for CATSRTGQSYEQYF.

This clonotype has just a few counts. The CDR3, as DNA: TGTGCCAGCAACCCCCGGCCAGATACGCAGTATTTT. As protein: CASNPRPDTQYF. The gene calls are TRBV3-1 and TRBJ2-3; no firm D call. CDR1 is LGHDT, CDR2 YNNKEL, per germline (reference sequence). The CDR3 consists of 12 residues. Trimming stripped 7 bases from V and 4 bases from J, with 9 bases between.

The sample holds many counts of this clonotype. This chain links TRBV5-1 with TRBJ2-5, with D perhaps TRBD2 (6 bases). Per germline, CDR1 SGHRS and CDR2 YFSETQ. The ends were cut back, 5 bases at V and 5 bases at J, with 19 bases in the middle. The CDR3 is 15 amino acids. CDR3 sequence (DNA): TGCGCCAGCAGGTGGGACTTGGATAAATCGGAGACCCAGTACTTC. This sequence encodes CASRWDLDKSETQYF. The whole variable domain, remainder taken from reference TRBV5-1 and TRBJ2-5, is KAGVTQTPRYLIKTRGQQVTLSCSPISGHRSVSWYQQTPGQGLQFLFEYFSETQRNKGNFPGRFSGRQFSNSRSEMNVSTLELGDSALYLCASRWDLDKSETQYFGPGTRLLVL.

This clonotype was seen more than once but under ten times. The CDR3 region has the DNA TGTGCCTGGGCCGCGGGGGGAATGAGCACAGATACGCAGTATTTT. Translated, it gives CAWAAGGMSTDTQYF. The rearrangement links TRBV30 to TRBJ2-3; 8 nucleotides line up with TRBD2. V lost 5 bases to trimming and J lost 0 bases; unmatched junction nucleotides: 7. This CDR3 has 15 amino acids. Germline CDR1 is GTSNPN and CDR2 is SVGIG (reference sequence).

This clonotype has more than one count but fewer than ten. The V gene is TRBV29-1, the J gene TRBJ2-7, with 9 bases that match TRBD1. Losses at the gene ends were 7 bases for V and 3 bases for J; bases not matched to a gene: 7. The length of the CDR3 is 13 residues. Germline V gives CDR1 SQVTM, CDR2 ANQGSEA. This CDR3 reads CSAVDRGVYEQYF. The CDR3 DNA sequence: TGCAGCGCTGTGGACAGGGGAGTCTACGAGCAGTACTTC.